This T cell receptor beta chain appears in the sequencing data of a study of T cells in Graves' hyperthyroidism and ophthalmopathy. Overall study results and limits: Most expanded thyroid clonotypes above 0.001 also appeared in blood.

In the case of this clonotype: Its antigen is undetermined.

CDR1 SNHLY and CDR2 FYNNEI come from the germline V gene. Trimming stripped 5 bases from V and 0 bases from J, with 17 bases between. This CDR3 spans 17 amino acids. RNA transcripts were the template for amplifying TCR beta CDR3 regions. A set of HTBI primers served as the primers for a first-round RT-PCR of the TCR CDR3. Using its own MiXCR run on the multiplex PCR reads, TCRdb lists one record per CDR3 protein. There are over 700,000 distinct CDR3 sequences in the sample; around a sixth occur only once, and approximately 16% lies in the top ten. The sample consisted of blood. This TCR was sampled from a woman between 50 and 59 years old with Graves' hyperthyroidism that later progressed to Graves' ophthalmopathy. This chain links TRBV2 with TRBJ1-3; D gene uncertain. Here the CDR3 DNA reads TGTGCCAGCAGTTCAAGGCCGGCGTCCTACTCTGGAAACACCATATATTTT. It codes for CASSSRPASYSGNTIYF.